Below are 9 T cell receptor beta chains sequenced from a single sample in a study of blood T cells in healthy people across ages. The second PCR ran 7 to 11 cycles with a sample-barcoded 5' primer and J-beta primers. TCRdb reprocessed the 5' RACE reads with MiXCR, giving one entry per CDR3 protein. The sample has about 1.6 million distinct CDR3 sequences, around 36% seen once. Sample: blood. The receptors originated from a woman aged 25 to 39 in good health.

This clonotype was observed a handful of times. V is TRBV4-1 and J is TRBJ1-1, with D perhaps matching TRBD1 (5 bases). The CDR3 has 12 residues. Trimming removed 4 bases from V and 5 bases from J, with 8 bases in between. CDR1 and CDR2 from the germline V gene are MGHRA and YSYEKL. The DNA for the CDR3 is TGCGCCAGCAGCCCCGAGGGGACTGAAGCTTTCTTT. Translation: CASSPEGTEAFF.

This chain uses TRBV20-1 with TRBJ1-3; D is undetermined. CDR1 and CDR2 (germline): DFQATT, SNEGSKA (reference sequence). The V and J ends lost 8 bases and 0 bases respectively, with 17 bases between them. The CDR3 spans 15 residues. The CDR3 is CSPSRRILSGNTIYF. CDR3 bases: TGCAGTCCCTCGCGGAGGATTCTCTCTGGAAACACCATATATTTT.

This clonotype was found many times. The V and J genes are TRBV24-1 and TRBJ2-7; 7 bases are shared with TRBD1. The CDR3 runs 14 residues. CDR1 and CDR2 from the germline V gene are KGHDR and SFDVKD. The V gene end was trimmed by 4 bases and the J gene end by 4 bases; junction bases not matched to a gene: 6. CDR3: CATSDPGTAYEQYF. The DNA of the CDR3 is TGTGCCACCAGTGACCCCGGGACAGCTTACGAGCAGTACTTC.

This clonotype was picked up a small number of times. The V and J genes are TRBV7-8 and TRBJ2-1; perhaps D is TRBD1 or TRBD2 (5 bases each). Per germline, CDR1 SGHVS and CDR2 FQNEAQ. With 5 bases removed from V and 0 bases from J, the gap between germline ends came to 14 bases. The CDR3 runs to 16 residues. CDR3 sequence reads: CASSDRGVNSYNEQFF. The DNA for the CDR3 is TGTGCCAGCAGCGACCGAGGGGTTAACTCCTACAATGAGCAGTTCTTC.

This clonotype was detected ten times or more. Written as DNA, the CDR3 is TGTGCCAGCAGTGCCAGGGCAACAGATGGCTACACCTTC. This codes for CASSARATDGYTF. This rearrangement joins TRBV12-3 or TRBV12-4 to TRBJ1-2; D possibly corresponds to TRBD1 (5 bases). Trimming pared 5 bases from V and 6 bases from J, leaving 13 bases between. CDR3 length: 13 residues.

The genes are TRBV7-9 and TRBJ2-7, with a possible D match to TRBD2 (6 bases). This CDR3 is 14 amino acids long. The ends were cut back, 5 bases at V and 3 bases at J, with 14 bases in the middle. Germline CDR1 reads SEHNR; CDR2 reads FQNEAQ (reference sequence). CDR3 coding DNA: TGTGCCAGCAGCCGCGGGGAGGCGAACTACGAGCAGTACTTC. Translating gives CASSRGEANYEQYF.

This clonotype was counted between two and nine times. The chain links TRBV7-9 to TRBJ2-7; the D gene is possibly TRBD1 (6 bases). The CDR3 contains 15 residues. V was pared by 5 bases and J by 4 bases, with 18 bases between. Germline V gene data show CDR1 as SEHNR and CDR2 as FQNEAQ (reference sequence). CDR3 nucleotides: TGTGCCAGCAGCCCGAGGACAGCCCCCAGATACGAGCAGTACTTC. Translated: CASSPRTAPRYEQYF.

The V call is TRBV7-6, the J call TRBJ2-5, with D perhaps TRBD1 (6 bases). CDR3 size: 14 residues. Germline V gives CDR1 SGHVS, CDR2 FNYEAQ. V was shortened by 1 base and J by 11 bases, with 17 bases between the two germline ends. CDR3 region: CASSLGGGSHEQYF. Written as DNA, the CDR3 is TGTGCCAGCAGCTTAGGAGGGGGTTCCCATGAGCAGTACTTC.

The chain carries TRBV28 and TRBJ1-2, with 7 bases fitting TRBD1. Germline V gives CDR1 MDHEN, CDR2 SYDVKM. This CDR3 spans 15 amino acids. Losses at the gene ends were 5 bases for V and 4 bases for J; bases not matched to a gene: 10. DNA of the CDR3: TGTGCCAGCAGTACCCTTTCCAGGGGGGGCTATGGCTACACCTTC. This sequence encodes CASSTLSRGGYGYTF.